The T cell receptor (beta chain) under discussion was sequenced for a study of sequential checkpoint blockade in melanoma. Study-wide background: Each arm's sequence ended with maintenance nivolumab.

Treatment here: randomized to nivolumab then ipilimumab (arm A) or the reverse (arm B). Patients had received no earlier DNA-damaging chemotherapy. From thawed PBMCs, live CD3+CD8+ cells negative for CD19 and CD56 were sorted. Data came from immunoSEQ multiplex PCR; TCRdb stores just in-frame clones and leaves some out. In the table there are fewer than 20,000 clones, over 55% of which are singletons. The input for sequencing was CD8+ T cells sorted from blood (inferred from file names), taken from a patient given nivolumab and ipilimumab in sequence. This clonotype was obtained from a human donor with melanoma.

CDR3 amino acids: CASSLPTQLANTGELFF. DNA for the CDR3: TGTGCCAGCAGTCTCCCAACGCAACTTGCGAACACCGGGGAGCTGTTTTTT. The chain has TRBV28 and TRBJ2-2; D is undetermined. This CDR3 is 17 amino acids long. Germline values: CDR1 MDHEN, CDR2 SYDVKM. V lost 5 bases and J 0 bases, leaving 16 bases between the germline ends.